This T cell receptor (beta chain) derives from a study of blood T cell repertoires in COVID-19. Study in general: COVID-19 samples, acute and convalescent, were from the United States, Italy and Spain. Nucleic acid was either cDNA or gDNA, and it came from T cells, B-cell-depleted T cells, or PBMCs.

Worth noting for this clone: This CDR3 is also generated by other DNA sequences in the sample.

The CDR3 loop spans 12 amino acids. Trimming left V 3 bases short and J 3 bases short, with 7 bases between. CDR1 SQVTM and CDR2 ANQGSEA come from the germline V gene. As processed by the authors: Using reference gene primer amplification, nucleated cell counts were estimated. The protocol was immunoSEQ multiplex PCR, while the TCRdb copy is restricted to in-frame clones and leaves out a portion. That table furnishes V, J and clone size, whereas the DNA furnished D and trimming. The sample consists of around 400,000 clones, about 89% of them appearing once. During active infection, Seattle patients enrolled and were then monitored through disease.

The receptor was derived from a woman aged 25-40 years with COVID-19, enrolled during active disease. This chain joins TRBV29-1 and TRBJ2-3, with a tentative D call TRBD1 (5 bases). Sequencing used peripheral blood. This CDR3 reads CSVDPGTDTQYF. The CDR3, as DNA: TGCAGCGTTGATCCAGGGACAGATACGCAGTATTTT.